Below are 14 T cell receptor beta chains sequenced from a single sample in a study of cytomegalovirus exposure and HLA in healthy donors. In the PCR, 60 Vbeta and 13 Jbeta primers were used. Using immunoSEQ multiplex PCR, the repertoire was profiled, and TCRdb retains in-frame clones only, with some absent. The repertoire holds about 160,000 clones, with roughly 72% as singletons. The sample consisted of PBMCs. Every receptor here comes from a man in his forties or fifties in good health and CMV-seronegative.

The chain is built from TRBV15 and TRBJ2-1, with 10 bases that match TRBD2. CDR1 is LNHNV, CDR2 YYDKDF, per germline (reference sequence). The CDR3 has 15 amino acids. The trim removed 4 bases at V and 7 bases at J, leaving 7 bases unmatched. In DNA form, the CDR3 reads TGTGCCACCAGCACCCGGCTAGCGGGAGTTAATGAGCAGTTCTTC. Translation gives CATSTRLAGVNEQFF.

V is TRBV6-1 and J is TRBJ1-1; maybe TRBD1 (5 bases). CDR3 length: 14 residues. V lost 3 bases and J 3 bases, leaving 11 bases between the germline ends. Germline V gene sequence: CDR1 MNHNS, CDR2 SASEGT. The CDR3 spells CASSEAVGHTEAFF. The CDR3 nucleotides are TGTGCCAGCAGTGAGGCTGTGGGGCACACTGAAGCTTTCTTT.

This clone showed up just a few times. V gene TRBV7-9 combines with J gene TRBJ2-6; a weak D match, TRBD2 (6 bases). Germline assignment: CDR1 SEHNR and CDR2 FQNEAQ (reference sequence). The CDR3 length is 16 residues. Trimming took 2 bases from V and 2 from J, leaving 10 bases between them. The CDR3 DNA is TGTGCCAGCAGCTTATACGGGGGAGCTGGGGCCAACGTCCTGACTTTC. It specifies CASSLYGGAGANVLTF.

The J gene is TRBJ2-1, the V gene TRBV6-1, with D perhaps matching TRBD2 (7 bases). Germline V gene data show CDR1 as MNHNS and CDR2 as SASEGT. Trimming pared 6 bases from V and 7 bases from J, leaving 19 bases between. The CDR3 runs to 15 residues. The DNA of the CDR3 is TGTGCCAGCAGCGCCCCCGGGGAGGGGGTTAATGAGCAGTTCTTC. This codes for CASSAPGEGVNEQFF.

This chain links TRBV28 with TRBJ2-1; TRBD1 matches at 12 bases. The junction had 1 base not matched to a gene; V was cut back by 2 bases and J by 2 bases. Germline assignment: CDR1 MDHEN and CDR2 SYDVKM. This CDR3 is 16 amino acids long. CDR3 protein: CASSLGDRGPYNEQFF. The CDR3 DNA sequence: TGTGCCAGCAGTTTAGGGGACAGGGGGCCCTACAATGAGCAGTTCTTC.

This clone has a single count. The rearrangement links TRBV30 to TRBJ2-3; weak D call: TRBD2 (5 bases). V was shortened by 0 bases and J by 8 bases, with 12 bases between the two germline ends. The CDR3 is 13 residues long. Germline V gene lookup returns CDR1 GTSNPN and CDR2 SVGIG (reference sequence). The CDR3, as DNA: TGTGCCTGGAGTGTACCCGGCGGAGGTACGCAGTATTTT. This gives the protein CAWSVPGGGTQYF. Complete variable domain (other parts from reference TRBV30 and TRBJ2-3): SQTIHQWPATLVQPVGSPLSLECTVEGTSNPNLYWYRQAAGRGLQLLFYSVGIGQISSEVPQNLSASRPQDRQFILSSKKLLLSDSGFYLCAWSVPGGGTQYFGPGTRLTVL.

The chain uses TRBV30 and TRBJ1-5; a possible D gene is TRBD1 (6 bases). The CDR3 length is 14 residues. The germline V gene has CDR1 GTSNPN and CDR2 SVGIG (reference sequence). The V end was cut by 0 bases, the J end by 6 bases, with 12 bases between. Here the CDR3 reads CAWSVQGRGQPQHF. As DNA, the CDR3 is TGTGCCTGGAGTGTACAGGGTAGAGGTCAGCCCCAGCATTTT.

The chain's CDR3 is CASSLGQGAHGELFF. The CDR3 nucleotides are TGCGCCAGCAGCTTAGGACAGGGGGCACACGGGGAGCTGTTTTTT. The rearrangement joins TRBV5-1 to TRBJ2-2; 11 bases map to TRBD1. V was clipped by 2 bases and J by 7 bases; unmatched bases: 4. CDR3 size: 15 residues. In germline, CDR1 is SGHRS, CDR2 YFSETQ.

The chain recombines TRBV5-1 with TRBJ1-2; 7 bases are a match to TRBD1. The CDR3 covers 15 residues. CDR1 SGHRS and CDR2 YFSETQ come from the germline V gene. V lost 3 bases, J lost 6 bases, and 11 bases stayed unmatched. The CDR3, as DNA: TGCGCCAGCAGCTCGATAGGCAGGGGGACTGATGGCTACACCTTC. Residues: CASSSIGRGTDGYTF.

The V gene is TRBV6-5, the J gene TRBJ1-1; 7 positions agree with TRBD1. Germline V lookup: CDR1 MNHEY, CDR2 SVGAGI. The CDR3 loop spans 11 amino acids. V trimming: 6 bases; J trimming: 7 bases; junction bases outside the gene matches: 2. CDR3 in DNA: TGTGCCAGCAGGGGACAGTTTGAAGCTTTCTTT. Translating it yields CASRGQFEAFF.

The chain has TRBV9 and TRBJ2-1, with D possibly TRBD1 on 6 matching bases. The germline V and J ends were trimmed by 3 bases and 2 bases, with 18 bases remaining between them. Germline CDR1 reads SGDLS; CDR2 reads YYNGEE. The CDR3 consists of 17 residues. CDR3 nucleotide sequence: TGTGCCAGCAGCGGTACAGGGTCACCCGGCCCCTACAATGAGCAGTTCTTC. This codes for CASSGTGSPGPYNEQFF.

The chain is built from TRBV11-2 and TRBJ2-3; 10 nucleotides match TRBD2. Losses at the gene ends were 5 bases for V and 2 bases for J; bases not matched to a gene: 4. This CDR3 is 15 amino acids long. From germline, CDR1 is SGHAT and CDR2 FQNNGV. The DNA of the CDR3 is TGTGCCAGCAGCCAACTAGCGGGAAACACAGATACGCAGTATTTT. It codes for CASSQLAGNTDTQYF.

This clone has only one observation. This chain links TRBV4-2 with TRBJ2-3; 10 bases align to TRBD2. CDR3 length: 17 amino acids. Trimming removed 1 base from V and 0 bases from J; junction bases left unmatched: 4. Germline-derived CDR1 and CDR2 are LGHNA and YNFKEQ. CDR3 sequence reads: CASSQVVAGGSTDTQYF. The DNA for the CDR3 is TGTGCCAGCAGCCAAGTGGTAGCGGGAGGAAGCACAGATACGCAGTATTTT.

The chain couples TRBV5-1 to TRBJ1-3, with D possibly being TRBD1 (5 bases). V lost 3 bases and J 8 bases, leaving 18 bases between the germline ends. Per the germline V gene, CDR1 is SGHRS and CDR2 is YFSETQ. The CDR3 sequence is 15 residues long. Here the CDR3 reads CASSWGGETGHTIYF. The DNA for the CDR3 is TGCGCCAGCAGCTGGGGGGGGGAGACCGGACACACCATATATTTT. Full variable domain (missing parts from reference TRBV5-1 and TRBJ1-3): KAGVTQTPRYLIKTRGQQVTLSCSPISGHRSVSWYQQTPGQGLQFLFEYFSETQRNKGNFPGRFSGRQFSNSRSEMNVSTLELGDSALYLCASSWGGETGHTIYFGEGSWLTVV.